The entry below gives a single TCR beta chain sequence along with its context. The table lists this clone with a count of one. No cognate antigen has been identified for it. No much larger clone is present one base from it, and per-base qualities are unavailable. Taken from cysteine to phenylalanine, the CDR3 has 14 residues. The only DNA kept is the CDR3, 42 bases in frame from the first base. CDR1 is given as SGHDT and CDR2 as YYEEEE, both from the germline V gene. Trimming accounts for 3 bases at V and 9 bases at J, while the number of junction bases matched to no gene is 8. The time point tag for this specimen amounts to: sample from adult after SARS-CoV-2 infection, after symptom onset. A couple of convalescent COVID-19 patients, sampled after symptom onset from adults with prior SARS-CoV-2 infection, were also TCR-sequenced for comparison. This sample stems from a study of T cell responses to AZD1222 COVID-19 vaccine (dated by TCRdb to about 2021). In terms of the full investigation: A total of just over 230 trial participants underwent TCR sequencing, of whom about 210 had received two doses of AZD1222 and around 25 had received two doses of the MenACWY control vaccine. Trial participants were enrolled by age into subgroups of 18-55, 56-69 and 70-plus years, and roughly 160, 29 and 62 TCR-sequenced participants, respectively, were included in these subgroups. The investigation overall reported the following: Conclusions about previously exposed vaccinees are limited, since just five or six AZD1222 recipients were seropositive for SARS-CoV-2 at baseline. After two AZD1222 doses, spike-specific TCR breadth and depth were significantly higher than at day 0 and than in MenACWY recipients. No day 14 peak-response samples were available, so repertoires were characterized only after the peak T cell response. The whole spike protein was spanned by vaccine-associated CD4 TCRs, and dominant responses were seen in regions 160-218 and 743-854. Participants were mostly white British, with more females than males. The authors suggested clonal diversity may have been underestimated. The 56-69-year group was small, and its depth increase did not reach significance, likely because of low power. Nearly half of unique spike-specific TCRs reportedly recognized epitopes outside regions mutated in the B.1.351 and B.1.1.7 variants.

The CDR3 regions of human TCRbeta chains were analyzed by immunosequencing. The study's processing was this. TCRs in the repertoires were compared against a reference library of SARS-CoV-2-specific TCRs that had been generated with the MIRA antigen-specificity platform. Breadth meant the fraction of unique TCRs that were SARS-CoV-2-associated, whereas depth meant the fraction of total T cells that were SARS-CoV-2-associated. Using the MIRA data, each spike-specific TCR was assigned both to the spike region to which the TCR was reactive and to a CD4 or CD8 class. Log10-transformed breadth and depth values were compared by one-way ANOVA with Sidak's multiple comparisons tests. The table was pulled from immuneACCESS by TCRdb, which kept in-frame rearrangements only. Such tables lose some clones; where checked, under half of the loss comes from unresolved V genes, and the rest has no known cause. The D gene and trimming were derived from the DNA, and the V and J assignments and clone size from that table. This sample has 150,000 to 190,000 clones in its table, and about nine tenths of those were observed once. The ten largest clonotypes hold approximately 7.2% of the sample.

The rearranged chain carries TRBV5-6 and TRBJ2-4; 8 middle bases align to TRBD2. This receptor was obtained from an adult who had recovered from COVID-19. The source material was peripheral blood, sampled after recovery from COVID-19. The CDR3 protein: CASSWKRESVIQYF. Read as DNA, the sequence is TGTGCCAGCAGCTGGAAGCGGGAGAGCGTCATTCAGTACTTC.